This is a list of T cell receptor beta chains from one sample in a study of shared clonotypes between healthy human individuals. Clones were read by immunoSEQ multiplex PCR, and TCRdb kept only the in-frame ones, dropping some. The sample contains about 2.1 million clones, roughly 93% of which appear only once. Sample: naive CD8+ T cells from PBMCs. All receptors come from a man between 18 and 29 years old in good health. Some clones in this sample may be carry-over from other donors' samples. Each CDR3 is given with its conserved first and last residue. Each record gives: clone size, V gene, J gene, D gene, CDR3 DNA, CDR3 protein. The D gene is left open where the match is weak. A row's size may be missing; if present it is once, few, many or a size class.

size: NA; V: TRBV6-5; J: TRBJ1-5; D: NA; DNA: TGTGCCAGCAGTCCGGACGGAAACAATCAGCCCCAGCATTTT; CDR3: CASSPDGNNQPQHF
size: NA; V: TRBV11-1; J: TRBJ1-1; D: TRBD1; DNA: TGTGCCAGCAGCTTTCGGACAGGGGGCGCAAACACTGAAGCTTTCTTT; CDR3: CASSFRTGGANTEAFF
size: NA; V: TRBV6-5; J: TRBJ2-3; D: TRBD1; DNA: TGTGCCAGCACAGTACAGGGGGCGCCGGATACGCAGTATTTT; CDR3: CASTVQGAPDTQYF
size: NA; V: TRBV9; J: TRBJ2-7; D: TRBD1; DNA: TGTGCCAGCAGCGCTGGGACAGGGGGCAGCGAGCAGTACTTC; CDR3: CASSAGTGGSEQYF
size: NA; V: TRBV2; J: TRBJ1-2; D: NA; DNA: TGTGCCAGGGGGGACCGAGCTAACTATGGCTACACCTTC; CDR3: CARGDRANYGYTF
size: NA; V: TRBV27; J: TRBJ2-1; D: NA; DNA: TGTGCCAGTAAATACCTAGGAACCTACAATGAGCAGTTCTTC; CDR3: CASKYLGTYNEQFF
size: NA; V: TRBV28; J: TRBJ2-4; D: TRBD2; DNA: TGTGCCAGCAGTTCGGGACTACGGGAAGCCAAAAACATTCAGTACTTC; CDR3: CASSSGLREAKNIQYF
size: NA; V: TRBV27; J: TRBJ2-2; D: NA; DNA: TGTGCCAGCGGACCCGGGTCGGGGACCGGGGAGCTGTTTTTT; CDR3: CASGPGSGTGELFF
size: NA; V: TRBV29-1; J: TRBJ1-2; D: TRBD1; DNA: TGCAGCGTTGAAGGCCGGGACAGACAAACCTATGGCTACACCTTC; CDR3: CSVEGRDRQTYGYTF
size: NA; V: TRBV9; J: TRBJ2-1; D: NA; DNA: TGTGCCAGCAGCACCCAGCCAGGGGTAGGGGACAATGAGCAGTTCTTC; CDR3: CASSTQPGVGDNEQFF
size: NA; V: TRBV7-8; J: TRBJ2-7; D: NA; DNA: TGTGCCAGCAGCTTATTAACCCGTTGGGGGGAAATAGAAAACGAGCAGTACTTC; CDR3: CASSLLTRWGEIENEQYF
size: once; V: TRBV9; J: TRBJ2-1; D: TRBD1; DNA: TGTGCCAGCAGCGGGGCAGGGGGCAATTTGAATGAGCAGTTCTTC; CDR3: CASSGAGGNLNEQFF
size: once; V: TRBV6-5; J: TRBJ2-7; D: TRBD1; DNA: TGTGCCAGCAGTTATTTACAGGGGTCCGACGAGCAGTACTTC; CDR3: CASSYLQGSDEQYF
size: NA; V: TRBV7-2; J: TRBJ2-1; D: NA; DNA: TGTGCCAGCAGCTTCCGGCCTCAGTTCTTC; CDR3: CASSFRPQFF
size: once; V: TRBV7-9; J: TRBJ2-1; D: NA; DNA: TGTGCCAGCATCTTCGGAGCTGTGCATGAGCAGTTCTTC; CDR3: CASIFGAVHEQFF
size: NA; V: TRBV27; J: TRBJ1-1; D: TRBD1; DNA: TGTGCCAGCATAGGGACAGGGGCGGGGACTGAAGCTTTCTTT; CDR3: CASIGTGAGTEAFF
size: NA; V: TRBV29-1; J: TRBJ1-2; D: TRBD1; DNA: TGCAGCATAACGCGGACAGGAAAATATGGCTACACCTTC; CDR3: CSITRTGKYGYTF
size: NA; V: TRBV27; J: TRBJ2-5; D: NA; DNA: TGTGCCAGCAGTTTCAGGGTTGGGGAGACCCAGTACTTC; CDR3: CASSFRVGETQYF
size: NA; V: TRBV4-3; J: TRBJ2-2; D: NA; DNA: TGCGCCAGCAGCCAAATGGGGAGCGCGATATGGAAGCTGTTTTTT; CDR3: CASSQMGSAIWKLFF
size: NA; V: TRBV15; J: TRBJ1-5; D: NA; DNA: TGTGCCACCAGCAGGGTTTCGGTCGGCCAGCCCCAGCATTTT; CDR3: CATSRVSVGQPQHF
size: NA; V: TRBV30; J: TRBJ1-4; D: NA; DNA: TGTGCCTGGAGTCCCCGGGGGGCAACTAATGAAAAACTGTTTTTT; CDR3: CAWSPRGATNEKLFF
size: NA; V: TRBV28; J: TRBJ2-7; D: NA; DNA: TGTGCCAGCAGCCCCCAGGGCGCAGACGAGCAGTACTTC; CDR3: CASSPQGADEQYF
size: NA; V: TRBV15; J: TRBJ2-3; D: NA; DNA: TGTGCCACCAGCACAACTTGGGTTGGCACAGATACGCAGTATTTT; CDR3: CATSTTWVGTDTQYF
size: NA; V: TRBV7-9; J: TRBJ2-2; D: TRBD2; DNA: TGTGCCAGCAGCTTCCCGGCTAGCGGTAACACCGGGGAGCTGTTTTTT; CDR3: CASSFPASGNTGELFF
size: NA; V: TRBV7-2; J: TRBJ2-7; D: TRBD2; DNA: TGTGCCAGCAGCCCGAAGGCAGCGGTAGCGGGAGCCTACGAGCAGTACTTC; CDR3: CASSPKAAVAGAYEQYF
size: NA; V: TRBV28; J: TRBJ2-1; D: TRBD2; DNA: TGTGCCAGCAGTTTATGGTTGGCGGGAGGTGCCTACAATGAGCAGTTCTTC; CDR3: CASSLWLAGGAYNEQFF
size: NA; V: TRBV7-9; J: TRBJ2-7; D: NA; DNA: TGTGCCAGCAGCAACGCAGATCAGGAGCTGCGGTGGCAGTACTTC; CDR3: CASSNADQELRWQYF
size: NA; V: TRBV27; J: TRBJ2-1; D: TRBD2; DNA: TGTGCCAGCCGACTAGCGGGAGGCTCCTACAATGAGCAGTTCTTC; CDR3: CASRLAGGSYNEQFF
size: NA; V: TRBV6-5; J: TRBJ2-7; D: TRBD1; DNA: TGTGCCAGCAGTCCCGGGACAGGGGTAGTGGTGCAGTACTTC; CDR3: CASSPGTGVVVQYF
size: NA; V: TRBV19; J: TRBJ2-1; D: NA; DNA: TGTGCCAGTAGTATGGTGGGGGTCTACAATGAGCAGTTCTTC; CDR3: CASSMVGVYNEQFF
size: NA; V: TRBV7-9; J: TRBJ1-1; D: TRBD1; DNA: TGTGCCAGCAGCTTGCAAACAGGGGCCCGCGGCCCCACTGAAGCTTTCTTT; CDR3: CASSLQTGARGPTEAFF
size: NA; V: TRBV27; J: TRBJ2-1; D: NA; DNA: TGTGCCAGCAGTCTCGACGCCTACAATGAGCAGTTCTTC; CDR3: CASSLDAYNEQFF
size: once; V: TRBV27; J: TRBJ2-2; D: TRBD2; DNA: TGTGCCAGCAGCCAACGGGGACTAGCGGGATTTATGGACACCGGGGAGCTGTTTTTT; CDR3: CASSQRGLAGFMDTGELFF
size: NA; V: TRBV4-1; J: TRBJ2-1; D: NA; DNA: TGCGCCAGCAGCCATTATCAAAGAGAGCAGTTCTTC; CDR3: CASSHYQREQFF
size: NA; V: TRBV27; J: TRBJ2-7; D: NA; DNA: TGTGCCAGCAGCCTCACAAGGGATTACTACGAGCAGTACTTC; CDR3: CASSLTRDYYEQYF
size: NA; V: TRBV7-9; J: TRBJ2-5; D: TRBD1; DNA: TGTGCCAGCAGCGAGCGGACAGGGGAGAAAGAGACCCAGTACTTC; CDR3: CASSERTGEKETQYF